Following are 11 T cell receptor beta chains from one sample sequenced in a study of cytomegalovirus exposure and HLA in healthy donors. In the PCR, 60 Vbeta and 13 Jbeta primers were used. TCRdb keeps only in-frame clones here, not all; method: immunoSEQ multiplex PCR. Here the sample spans about 170,000 clones, 65% to 80% being singletons. The sequenced sample consisted of PBMCs. The receptors were sampled from a female donor in good health and CMV-seronegative.

V and J are TRBV27 and TRBJ1-2; TRBD1 agrees at 7 bases. The J segment lost 0 bases and the V segment lost 6 bases, leaving 4 bases of the junction unmatched. CDR3 length equals 14 residues. CDR1 is MNHEY, CDR2 SMNVEV, per germline (reference sequence). CDR3 protein: CASSGTASNYGYTF. As DNA, the CDR3 is TGTGCCAGCAGCGGGACAGCCTCTAACTATGGCTACACCTTC.

This chain connects TRBV25-1 to TRBJ2-1; 9 bases align to TRBD2. This CDR3 region has 16 residues. V was clipped by 6 bases and J by 2 bases; unmatched bases: 8. The germline CDR1 and CDR2 sequences are MGHDK and SYGVNS. CDR3 coding DNA: TGTGCCAGCAGCCAGACTAGCGGCCTACCCTACAATGAGCAGTTCTTC. As protein: CASSQTSGLPYNEQFF. The full variable domain, its missing parts supplied by reference TRBV25-1 and TRBJ2-1, is EADIYQTPRYLVIGTGKKITLECSQTMGHDKMYWYQQDPGMELHLIHYSYGVNSTEKGDLSSESTVSRIRTEHFPLTLESARPSHTSQYLCASSQTSGLPYNEQFFGPGTRLTVL.

The chain links TRBV5-8 to TRBJ2-2; D may be TRBD2 (6 bases). Trimming took 8 bases from V and 7 from J, leaving 18 bases between them. Per germline, CDR1 SGHTS and CDR2 YDEGEE. This CDR3 is 14 amino acids long. The CDR3 coding sequence is TGTGCCAGGCGGGTGCGGGGAGTCAGCGGGGAGCTGTTTTTT. It specifies CARRVRGVSGELFF.

The chain carries TRBV5-1 and TRBJ2-5, with D tentatively TRBD1 (6 bases). Germline V lookup: CDR1 SGHRS, CDR2 YFSETQ. V lost 2 bases, J lost 2 bases, and 10 bases lay in between. CDR3 size: 14 residues. The CDR3 region has the DNA TGCGCCAGCAGCTTTGGACAGACACAAGAGACCCAGTACTTC. The encoded protein is CASSFGQTQETQYF.

The chain combines TRBV6-5 with TRBJ2-5; D may be TRBD2 (6 bases). There are 14 residues in the CDR3. Germline CDR1 is MNHEY and CDR2 is SVGAGI. Trimming took 0 bases from V and 5 from J, leaving 10 bases between them. CDR3 nucleotide sequence: TGTGCCAGCAGTTACTCTTTCGGGAGCGAGACCCAGTACTTC. Translated, it gives CASSYSFGSETQYF.

The gene calls are TRBV9 and TRBJ2-5, with D unresolved. Germline V gene lookup returns CDR1 SGDLS and CDR2 YYNGEE. V lost 0 bases and J lost 3, with 12 bases in between. There are 15 residues in the CDR3. In nucleotides, the CDR3 is TGTGCCAGCAGCGTAGTGGCAGGTAGAAAAGAGACCCAGTACTTC. Amino acid sequence: CASSVVAGRKETQYF.

In nucleotides, the CDR3 is TGTGCCAGCAGCGTAGAACCGGGGAGGAACACTGAAGCTTTCTTT. It is translated as CASSVEPGRNTEAFF. V and J are TRBV9 and TRBJ1-1, with D unresolved. Trimming left V 0 bases short and J 1 base short, with 10 bases between. The CDR3 covers 15 residues. The germline V gene has CDR1 SGDLS and CDR2 YYNGEE.

The J gene is TRBJ2-7, the V gene TRBV2; D is perhaps TRBD1 (5 bases). Trimming left V 7 bases short and J 7 bases short, with 14 bases between. The CDR3 sequence is 12 residues long. Germline CDR1 SNHLY, CDR2 FYNNEI. CDR3 coding DNA: TGTGCCAGCACCAAGGACAAAGGGGAGCAGTACTTC. This gives the protein CASTKDKGEQYF.

This clone was found a few times. The V and J genes are TRBV5-6 and TRBJ1-2, with 8 nucleotides matching TRBD1. The CDR3 sequence is 16 residues long. Germline loops: CDR1 SGHDT, CDR2 YYEEEE. J was trimmed by 0 bases and V by 2 bases; bases with no gene match: 6. The CDR3 bases are TGTGCCAGCAGCTTCGACAGGGGTTTAACTAACTATGGCTACACCTTC. Its translation is CASSFDRGLTNYGYTF.

The chain joins TRBV7-9 to TRBJ2-1; TRBD2 matches 10 bases. Trimming at V came to 1 base and at J to 9 bases, leaving 6 bases not matched to a gene. The germline V gene has CDR1 SEHNR and CDR2 FQNEAQ (reference sequence). This CDR3 has 15 residues. This CDR3 is CASSLDQLAGSEQFF. The CDR3 DNA is TGTGCCAGCAGCTTAGATCAACTAGCGGGAAGTGAGCAGTTCTTC. The full variable domain, rest sourced from reference TRBV7-9 and TRBJ2-1, is DTGVSQNPRHKITKRGQNVTFRCDPISEHNRLYWYRQTLGQGPEFLTYFQNEAQLEKSRLLSDRFSAERPKGSFSTLEIQRTEQGDSAMYLCASSLDQLAGSEQFFGPGTRLTVL.

This clone was observed once. This chain links TRBV5-4 with TRBJ2-7, with 11 positions matching TRBD2. The CDR3 loop spans 15 amino acids. Germline V gene data show CDR1 as SGHNT and CDR2 as YYREEE (reference sequence). Trimming took 4 bases from V and 1 from J; bases not matched to a gene: 4. DNA of the CDR3: TGTGCCAGCAGCACCGGACTAGCGGGTTCCTACGAGCAGTACTTC. It translates to CASSTGLAGSYEQYF.